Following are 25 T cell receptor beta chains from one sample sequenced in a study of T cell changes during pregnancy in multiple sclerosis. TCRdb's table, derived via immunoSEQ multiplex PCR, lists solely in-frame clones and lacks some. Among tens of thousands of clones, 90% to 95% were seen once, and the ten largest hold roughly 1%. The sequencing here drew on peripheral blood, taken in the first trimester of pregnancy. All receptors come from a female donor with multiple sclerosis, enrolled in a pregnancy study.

CDR3 loop: CASSQDRGSGNTIYF. For the CDR3, the DNA is TGTGCCAGCTCGCAAGACAGGGGCTCTGGAAACACCATATATTTT. V and J are TRBV18 and TRBJ1-3, with 8 bases identical to TRBD1. The CDR3 consists of 15 residues. V lost 6 bases to trimming and J lost 0 bases; unmatched junction nucleotides: 4. The germline gives CDR1 KGHSH, CDR2 LQKENI. The full variable domain, its missing parts supplied by reference TRBV18 and TRBJ1-3, is NAGVMQNPRHLVRRRGQEARLRCSPMKGHSHVYWYRQLPEEGLKFMVYLQKENIIDESGMPKERFSAEFPKEGPSILRIQQVVRGDSAAYFCASSQDRGSGNTIYFGEGSWLTVV.

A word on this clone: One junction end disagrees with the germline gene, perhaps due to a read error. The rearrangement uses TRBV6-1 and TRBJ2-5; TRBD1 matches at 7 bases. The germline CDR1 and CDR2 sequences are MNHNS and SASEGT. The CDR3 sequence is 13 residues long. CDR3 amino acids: CASTKAEGTVTNF. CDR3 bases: TGTGCCAGCACCAAGGCTGAAGGGACAGTCACTAACTTC.

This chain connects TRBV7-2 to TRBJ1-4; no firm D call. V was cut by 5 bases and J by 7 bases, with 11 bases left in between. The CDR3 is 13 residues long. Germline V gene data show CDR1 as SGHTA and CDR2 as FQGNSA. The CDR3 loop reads CASSPLRGEKLFF. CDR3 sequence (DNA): TGTGCCAGCAGCCCCCTGCGAGGTGAAAAACTGTTTTTT. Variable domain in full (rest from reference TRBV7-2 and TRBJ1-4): GAGVSQSPSNKVTEKGKDVELRCDPISGHTALYWYRQSLGQGLEFLIYFQGNSAPDKSGLPSDRFSAERTGGSVSTLTIQRTQQEDSAVYLCASSPLRGEKLFFGSGTQLSVL.

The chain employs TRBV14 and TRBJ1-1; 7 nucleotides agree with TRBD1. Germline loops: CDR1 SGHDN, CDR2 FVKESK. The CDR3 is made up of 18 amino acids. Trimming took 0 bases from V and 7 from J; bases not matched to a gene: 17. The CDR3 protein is CASSQERTTGASMGEAFF. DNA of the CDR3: TGTGCCAGCAGCCAAGAAAGAACTACAGGGGCTTCTATGGGTGAAGCTTTCTTT.

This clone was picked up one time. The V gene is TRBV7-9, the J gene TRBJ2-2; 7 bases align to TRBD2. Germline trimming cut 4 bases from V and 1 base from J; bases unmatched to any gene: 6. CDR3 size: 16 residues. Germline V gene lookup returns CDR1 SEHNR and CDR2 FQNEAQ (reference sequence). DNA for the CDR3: TGTGCCAGCAGCTATCATAGCGGGCGGAACACCGGGGAGCTGTTTTTT. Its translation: CASSYHSGRNTGELFF.

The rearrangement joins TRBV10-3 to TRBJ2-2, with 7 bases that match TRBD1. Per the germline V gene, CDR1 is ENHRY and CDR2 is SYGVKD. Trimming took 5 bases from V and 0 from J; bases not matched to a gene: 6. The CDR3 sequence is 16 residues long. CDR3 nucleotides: TGTGCCATCAGTACCACTGACAGGGCGAACACCGGGGAGCTGTTTTTT. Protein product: CAISTTDRANTGELFF.

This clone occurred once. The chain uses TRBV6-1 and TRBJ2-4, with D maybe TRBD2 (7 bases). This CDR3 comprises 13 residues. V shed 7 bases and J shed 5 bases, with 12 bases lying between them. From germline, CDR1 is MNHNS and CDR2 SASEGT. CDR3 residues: CASNRGGENIQYF. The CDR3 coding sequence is TGTGCCAGCAATAGGGGGGGGGAAAACATTCAGTACTTC.

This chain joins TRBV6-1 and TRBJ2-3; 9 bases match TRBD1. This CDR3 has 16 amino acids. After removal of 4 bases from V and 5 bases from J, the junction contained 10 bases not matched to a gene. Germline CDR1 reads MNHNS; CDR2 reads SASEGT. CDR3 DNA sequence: TGTGCCAGCAGTGGAAGGGACAGGGTAGAGGGAGATACGCAGTATTTT. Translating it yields CASSGRDRVEGDTQYF.

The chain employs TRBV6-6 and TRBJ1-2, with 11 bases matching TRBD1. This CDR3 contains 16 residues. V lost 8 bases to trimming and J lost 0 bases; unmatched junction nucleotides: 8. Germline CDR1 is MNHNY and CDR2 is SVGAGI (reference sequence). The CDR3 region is CASGGDRGDANYGYTF. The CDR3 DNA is TGTGCCAGCGGGGGGGACAGGGGGGACGCTAACTATGGCTACACCTTC.

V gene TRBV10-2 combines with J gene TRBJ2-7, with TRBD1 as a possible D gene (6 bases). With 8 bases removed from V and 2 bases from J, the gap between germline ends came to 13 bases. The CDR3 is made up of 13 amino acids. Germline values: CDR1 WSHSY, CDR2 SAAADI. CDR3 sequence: CASVKGGAYEQYF. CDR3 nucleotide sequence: TGCGCCAGCGTAAAAGGGGGAGCCTACGAGCAGTACTTC.

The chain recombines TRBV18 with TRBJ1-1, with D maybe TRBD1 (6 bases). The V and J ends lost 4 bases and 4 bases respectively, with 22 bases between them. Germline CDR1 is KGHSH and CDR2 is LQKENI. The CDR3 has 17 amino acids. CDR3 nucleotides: TGTGCCAGCTCACACGTACAGGGTTTTAGGATCGGCACTGAAGCTTTCTTT. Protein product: CASSHVQGFRIGTEAFF.

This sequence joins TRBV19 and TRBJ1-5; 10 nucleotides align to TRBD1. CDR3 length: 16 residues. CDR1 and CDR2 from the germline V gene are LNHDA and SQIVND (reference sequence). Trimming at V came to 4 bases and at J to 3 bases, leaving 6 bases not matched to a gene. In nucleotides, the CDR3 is TGTGCCAGTAGTAGCCGCGGACAGGGGGACAATCAGCCCCAGCATTTT. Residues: CASSSRGQGDNQPQHF. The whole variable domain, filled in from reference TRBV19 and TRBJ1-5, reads DGGITQSPKYLFRKEGQNVTLSCEQNLNHDAMYWYRQDPGQGLRLIYYSQIVNDFQKGDIAEGYSVSREKKESFPLTVTSAQKNPTAFYLCASSSRGQGDNQPQHFGDGTRLSIL.

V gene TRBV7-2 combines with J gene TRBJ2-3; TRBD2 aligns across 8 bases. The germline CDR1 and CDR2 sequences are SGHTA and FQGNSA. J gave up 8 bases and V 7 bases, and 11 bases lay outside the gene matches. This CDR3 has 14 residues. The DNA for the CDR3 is TGTGCCAGCACCACGCCCCGGGGGGGTGGTACGCAGTATTTT. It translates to CASTTPRGGGTQYF. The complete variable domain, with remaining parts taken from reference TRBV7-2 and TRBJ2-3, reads GAGVSQSPSNKVTEKGKDVELRCDPISGHTALYWYRQSLGQGLEFLIYFQGNSAPDKSGLPSDRFSAERTGGSVSTLTIQRTQQEDSAVYLCASTTPRGGGTQYFGPGTRLTVL.

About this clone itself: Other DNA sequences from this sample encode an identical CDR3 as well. CDR3 in DNA: TGTGCCAGCAGTTCACAGGGTAGCGGGGTGACTGAAGCTTTCTTT. This encodes CASSSQGSGVTEAFF. The chain has TRBV2 and TRBJ1-1; D possibly corresponds to TRBD1 (6 bases). The CDR3 is 15 amino acids. The V and J ends lost 5 bases and 5 bases respectively, with 18 bases between them. Germline CDR1 is SNHLY and CDR2 is FYNNEI.

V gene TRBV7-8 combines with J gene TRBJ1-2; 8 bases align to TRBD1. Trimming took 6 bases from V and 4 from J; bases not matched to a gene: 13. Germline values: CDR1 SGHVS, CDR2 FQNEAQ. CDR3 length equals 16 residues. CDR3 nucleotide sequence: TGTGCCAGCAGTCCAGCCCGGGACAGGAGGGTCTATGGCTACACCTTC. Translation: CASSPARDRRVYGYTF.

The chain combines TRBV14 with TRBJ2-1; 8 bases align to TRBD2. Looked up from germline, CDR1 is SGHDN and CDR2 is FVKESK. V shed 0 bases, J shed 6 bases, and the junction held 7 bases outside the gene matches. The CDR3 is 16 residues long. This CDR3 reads CASSQETGGPGNEQFF. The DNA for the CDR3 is TGTGCCAGCAGCCAAGAAACGGGAGGGCCGGGCAATGAGCAGTTCTTC.

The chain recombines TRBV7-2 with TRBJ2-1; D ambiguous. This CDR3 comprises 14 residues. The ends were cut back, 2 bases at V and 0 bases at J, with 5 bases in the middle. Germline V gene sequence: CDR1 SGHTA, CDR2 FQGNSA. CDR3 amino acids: CASSLTGSYNEQFF. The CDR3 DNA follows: TGTGCCAGCAGCTTAACTGGCTCCTACAATGAGCAGTTCTTC.

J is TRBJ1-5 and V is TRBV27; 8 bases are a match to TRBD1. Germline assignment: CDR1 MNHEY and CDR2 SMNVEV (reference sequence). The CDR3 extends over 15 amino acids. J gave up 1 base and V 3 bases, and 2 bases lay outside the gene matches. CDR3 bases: TGTGCCAGCAGTTTCCGGACAGGGAGCAATCAGCCCCAGCATTTT. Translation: CASSFRTGSNQPQHF.

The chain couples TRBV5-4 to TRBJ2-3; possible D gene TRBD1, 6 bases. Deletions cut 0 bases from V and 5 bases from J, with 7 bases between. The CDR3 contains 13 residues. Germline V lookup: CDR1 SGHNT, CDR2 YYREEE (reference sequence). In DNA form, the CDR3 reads TGTGCCAGCAGCTTGGAAGGGGGAGATACGCAGTATTTT. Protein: CASSLEGGDTQYF.

In DNA, the CDR3 is TGCGCCAGCAGCTTTGGGACAGGGGGTAGCACAGATACGCAGTATTTT. Its translation is CASSFGTGGSTDTQYF. This chain uses TRBV5-1 with TRBJ2-3, with 11 bases lining up with TRBD1. Germline lookup yields CDR1 SGHRS and CDR2 YFSETQ. V was clipped by 2 bases and J by 0 bases; unmatched bases: 2. CDR3 length: 16 amino acids.

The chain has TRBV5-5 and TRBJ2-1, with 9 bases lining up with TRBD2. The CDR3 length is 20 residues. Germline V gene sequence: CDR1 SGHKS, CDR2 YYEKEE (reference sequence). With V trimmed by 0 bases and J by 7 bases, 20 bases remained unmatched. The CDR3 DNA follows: TGTGCCAGCAGCTTGGGGACAGCCCCTCTGCTAGCGGGAAGTGTTAATGAGCAGTTCTTC. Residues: CASSLGTAPLLAGSVNEQFF.

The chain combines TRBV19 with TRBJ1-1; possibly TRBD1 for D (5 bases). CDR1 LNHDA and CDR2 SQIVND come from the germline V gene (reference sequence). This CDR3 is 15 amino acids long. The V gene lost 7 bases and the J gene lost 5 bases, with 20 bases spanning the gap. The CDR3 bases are TGTGCCAGTAAAGTATGGGGGGTTGGAGGGACTGAAGCTTTCTTT. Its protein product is CASKVWGVGGTEAFF.

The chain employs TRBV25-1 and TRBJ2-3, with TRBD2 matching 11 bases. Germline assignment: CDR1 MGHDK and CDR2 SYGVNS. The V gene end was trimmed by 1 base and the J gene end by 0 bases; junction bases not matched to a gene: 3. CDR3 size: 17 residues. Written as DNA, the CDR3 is TGTGCCAGCAGTGAATCGAGACTAGCGGGGAGCACAGATACGCAGTATTTT. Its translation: CASSESRLAGSTDTQYF.

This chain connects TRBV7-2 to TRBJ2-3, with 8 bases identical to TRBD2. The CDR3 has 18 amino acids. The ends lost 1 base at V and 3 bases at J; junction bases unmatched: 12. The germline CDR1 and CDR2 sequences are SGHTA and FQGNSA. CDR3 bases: TGTGCCAGCAGCTTAGAGGTTGGGGTAGCGGGGAGGACAGATACGCAGTATTTT. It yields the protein CASSLEVGVAGRTDTQYF.

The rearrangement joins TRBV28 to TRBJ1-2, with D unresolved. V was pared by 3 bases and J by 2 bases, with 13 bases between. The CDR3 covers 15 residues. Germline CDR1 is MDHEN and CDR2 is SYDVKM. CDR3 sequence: CASSLPVVGNYGYTF. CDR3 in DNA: TGTGCCAGCAGTTTGCCCGTAGTCGGGAACTATGGCTACACCTTC.